This T cell receptor (beta chain) was captured in a study of graft-versus-host responses after intestinal transplantation. General observations from the study: Levels of circulating GvH clones at their peak were associated with early post-transplant HvG declines.

With respect to this clone: What it binds is not known.

Produced via immunoSEQ multiplex PCR; TCRdb's table is partial and in-frame only. The sample holds 70,000 or so clones, approximately 80% seen once. Germline V gene sequence: CDR1 MRHNA, CDR2 SNTAGT. Trimming took 6 bases from V and 3 from J; bases not matched to a gene: 9. The CDR3 extends over 15 amino acids. This specimen consisted of unstimulated CD4+ T cells sorted from spleen or lymph node cells, obtained before transplant. This clonotype was sampled from a human donor who was the organ donor for an intestinal transplant. V and J are TRBV6-4 and TRBJ1-1, with 8 bases matching TRBD1. Here the CDR3 reads CASRDTGGLYTEAFF. DNA for the CDR3: TGTGCCAGCAGGGACACAGGGGGGCTTTACACTGAAGCTTTCTTT.